A single TCR beta chain is shown here with its context. Its target is unknown. TCRdb re-analysed the 5' RACE reads in MiXCR, keeping a single row per CDR3 protein. This sample yields around 57,000 distinct CDR3 sequences, of which about 28% are seen a single time; 3% to 3.5% belongs to the top ten. Study findings and constraints: Tumor Treg TCRs overlapped most with tumor naive CD4+ cells.

This sequence originates from a female donor with breast cancer. Sample: tumor-infiltrating memory CD4+ T cells sorted from the breast tumor. Described subset: memory CD4+ T cells, CD4+CD45RO+CD25-.

The CDR3 DNA reads TGCGCCAGCAAAGCAGCGGGAGGGTCCTACAATGAGCAGTTCTTC. Residues: CASKAAGGSYNEQFF. V usage is TRBV5-1 and J usage is TRBJ2-1; 10 bases line up with TRBD2. CDR3 length: 15 residues. The J segment lost 1 base and the V segment lost 6 bases, leaving 4 bases of the junction unmatched. Germline V gene data show CDR1 as SGHRS and CDR2 as YFSETQ.